The present TCR beta chain was sequenced within a study of T cell responses to AZD1222 COVID-19 vaccine. Of note for this clone: Its target is not known.

Study conclusions and caveats: White British ancestry dominated among donors, who included more females, and clonal diversity was possibly underestimated. The peak T cell response came first, and repertoires were sampled only after it. Dominant at 160-218 and 743-854, vaccine-associated CD4 TCRs also spanned spike. Compared with day 0, the breadth and depth of the Spike-specific TCR repertoire rose significantly after two doses of AZD1222.

This table comes from immunoSEQ multiplex PCR, and its TCRdb copy is limited to in-frame clones, with some not included. The table has 69,000 or so clones, 88% seen once. This TCR derives from an adult who received the MenACWY meningococcal vaccine as a control. Here the sequenced sample was peripheral blood, taken 28 days after the second dose of the MenACWY control vaccine.

In DNA, the CDR3 is TGTGCCAGCTTGGCAGCGGGGAACACCGGGGAGCTGTTTTTT. Translating it yields CASLAAGNTGELFF. The rearrangement uses TRBV5-4 and TRBJ2-2; D might be TRBD2 (6 bases). Germline V lookup: CDR1 SGHNT, CDR2 YYREEE (reference sequence). V was trimmed by 7 bases and J by 1 base, leaving 11 bases between them. This CDR3 has 14 amino acids.